Shown below are 2 T cell receptor beta chains from a single sample sequenced in a study of blood T cell repertoires in COVID-19. Profiled with immunoSEQ multiplex PCR; TCRdb holds only in-frame clones, not every one. This sample carries over 300,000 clones, roughly 85% of them seen once, and the ten largest clones take roughly 7.8%. Sequencing was carried out using peripheral blood. All receptors come from a human donor in a cohort sampled during active COVID-19.

J is TRBJ1-2 and V is TRBV2; no reliable D call. Per the germline V gene, CDR1 is SNHLY and CDR2 is FYNNEI. The CDR3 runs 13 residues. The ends were cut back, 2 bases at V and 10 bases at J, with 14 bases in the middle. Here the CDR3 DNA reads TGTGCCAGCAGTGAAAGTGACGAGGGCCACTACACCTTC. It encodes CASSESDEGHYTF.

This sequence joins TRBV7-9 and TRBJ1-5; 11 positions match TRBD1. The ends lost 1 base at V and 7 bases at J; junction bases unmatched: 6. This CDR3 has 16 amino acids. The V gene's germline CDR1 is SEHNR and CDR2 FQNEAQ (reference sequence). CDR3 bases: TGTGCCAGCAGCTTAGTTTATGGACAGGGGGCCCAGCCCCAGCATTTT. Amino acid sequence: CASSLVYGQGAQPQHF.